This T cell receptor (beta chain) appears in the sequencing data of a study of blood T cell repertoires in COVID-19. Study context: Italy, Spain and the United States were the sources of the convalescent and acute COVID-19 samples. In each case, the material was cDNA or gDNA derived from T cells, B-cell-depleted T cells, or PBMCs.

Clones were read by immunoSEQ multiplex PCR, and TCRdb kept only the in-frame ones, dropping some. The repertoire holds fewer than 65,000 clones, with approximately 85% as singletons. CDR3 size: 15 residues. Germline V gives CDR1 MNHEY, CDR2 SVGAGI. V was pared by 0 bases and J by 2 bases, with 11 bases between. The sequenced sample was peripheral blood. The receptor comes from a man between 60 and 70 years old with acute or convalescent COVID-19. The chain employs TRBV6-5 and TRBJ2-7; D remains ambiguous. The CDR3 DNA is TGTGCCAGCAGTTACTCATCCGGCGGCCCCTACGAGCAGTACTTC. Its translation is CASSYSSGGPYEQYF.